This is a list of T cell receptor beta chains from one sample in a study of cytomegalovirus exposure and HLA in healthy donors. Data came from immunoSEQ multiplex PCR; TCRdb stores just in-frame clones and leaves some out. Among under 200,000 clones listed, about 68% were seen once. Source material: PBMCs. These receptors came from a female donor in good health and CMV-seronegative. Each CDR3 is given with its conserved first and last residue. The order of the fields is V gene, clone size, J gene, D gene, CDR3 DNA, CDR3 protein. A D gene is named only where the DNA matches it firmly. Part of the rows lack a size; the others show once, few, many or a class for expanded clones.

v_call: TRBV5-1; clone_size: -; j_call: TRBJ2-7; d_call: TRBD1; cdr3_nt: TGCGCCAGCAGCAGGGGGACAGGGGGTACCTACGAGCAGTACTTC; cdr3_aa: CASSRGTGGTYEQYF
v_call: TRBV9; clone_size: -; j_call: TRBJ2-1; d_call: -; cdr3_nt: TGTGCCAGCAGCCCTTGGGGGGACTCCCAATACAATGAGCAGTTCTTC; cdr3_aa: CASSPWGDSQYNEQFF
v_call: TRBV13; clone_size: -; j_call: TRBJ2-7; d_call: TRBD2; cdr3_nt: TGTGCCAGCAGCCCAGGGACTAGCGGGGGGGCCCCCTACGAGCAGTACTTC; cdr3_aa: CASSPGTSGGAPYEQYF
v_call: TRBV27; clone_size: -; j_call: TRBJ2-7; d_call: TRBD1; cdr3_nt: TGTGCCAGCAGTTTCTCGGAGGAGACAGGGGGCTACGAGCAGTACTTC; cdr3_aa: CASSFSEETGGYEQYF
v_call: TRBV15; clone_size: -; j_call: TRBJ1-5; d_call: -; cdr3_nt: TGTGCCACCAGCATTGTGCAGAGCAATCAGCCCCAGCATTTT; cdr3_aa: CATSIVQSNQPQHF
v_call: TRBV2; clone_size: few; j_call: TRBJ2-5; d_call: -; cdr3_nt: TGTGCCAGCAGCCAACAACAGGGACGGGGAGAGACCCAGTACTTC; cdr3_aa: CASSQQQGRGETQYF
v_call: TRBV4-2; clone_size: few; j_call: TRBJ1-2; d_call: -; cdr3_nt: TGTGCCAGCAGCCAGCTACAGGTCCGCCCTAACTATGGCTACACCTTC; cdr3_aa: CASSQLQVRPNYGYTF
v_call: TRBV6-4; clone_size: few; j_call: TRBJ2-1; d_call: TRBD1; cdr3_nt: TGTGCCAGCAGTGACAGTGGTGGTGGGACAGATGAGCAGTTCTTC; cdr3_aa: CASSDSGGGTDEQFF
v_call: TRBV11-3; clone_size: -; j_call: TRBJ2-1; d_call: -; cdr3_nt: TGTGCCAGCAGCTACACCCCCTACAATGAGCAGTTCTTC; cdr3_aa: CASSYTPYNEQFF
v_call: TRBV7-2; clone_size: few; j_call: TRBJ2-5; d_call: -; cdr3_nt: TGTGCCAGCAGCTTGCGTCGGGAGAACCAGGAGACCCAGTACTTC; cdr3_aa: CASSLRRENQETQYF
v_call: TRBV19; clone_size: few; j_call: TRBJ2-3; d_call: TRBD2; cdr3_nt: TGTGCCAGTAGTTTGAATCCGGGAGGTGCGACAGATACGCAGTATTTT; cdr3_aa: CASSLNPGGATDTQYF
v_call: TRBV6-5; clone_size: -; j_call: TRBJ1-3; d_call: -; cdr3_nt: TGTGCCAGCATCCCTTTAACTGGAAACACCATATATTTT; cdr3_aa: CASIPLTGNTIYF
v_call: TRBV30; clone_size: -; j_call: TRBJ1-4; d_call: -; cdr3_nt: TGTGCCTGGAGTGGGGGGGGCTCTAATGAAAAACTGTTTTTT; cdr3_aa: CAWSGGGSNEKLFF
v_call: TRBV2; clone_size: -; j_call: TRBJ2-7; d_call: -; cdr3_nt: TGTGCCAGCAGTGATAACTACGAGCAGTACTTC; cdr3_aa: CASSDNYEQYF
v_call: TRBV5-1; clone_size: -; j_call: TRBJ2-2; d_call: -; cdr3_nt: TGCGCCAGCAGCTTGAATACGGGAGTAGGCGGGGAGCTGTTTTTT; cdr3_aa: CASSLNTGVGGELFF
v_call: TRBV7-9; clone_size: -; j_call: TRBJ2-1; d_call: -; cdr3_nt: TGTGCCAGCAGCTTCCCCGGGACTAATGAGCAGTTCTTC; cdr3_aa: CASSFPGTNEQFF
v_call: TRBV11-3; clone_size: few; j_call: TRBJ2-1; d_call: TRBD1; cdr3_nt: TGTGCCAGCAGCGACAGGGGAGTCGATGAGCAGTTCTTC; cdr3_aa: CASSDRGVDEQFF
v_call: TRBV10-1; clone_size: -; j_call: TRBJ2-7; d_call: TRBD1; cdr3_nt: TGCGCCAGCAGTGATGGCGGACAGGGGGGCTACGAGCAGTACTTC; cdr3_aa: CASSDGGQGGYEQYF
v_call: TRBV7-7; clone_size: few; j_call: TRBJ2-1; d_call: TRBD2; cdr3_nt: TGTGCTAGCAGCTTAGCGGGGGGGGCATCCAATGAGCAGTTCTTC; cdr3_aa: CASSLAGGASNEQFF
v_call: TRBV7-2; clone_size: -; j_call: TRBJ2-3; d_call: TRBD1; cdr3_nt: TGTGCCAGTCGGACAGGGGACCCAGATACGCAGTATTTT; cdr3_aa: CASRTGDPDTQYF
v_call: TRBV7-2; clone_size: -; j_call: TRBJ2-1; d_call: TRBD1; cdr3_nt: TGTGCCAGCAGCCCGGGACAGGGTTTCTACAATGAGCAGTTCTTC; cdr3_aa: CASSPGQGFYNEQFF
v_call: TRBV10-1; clone_size: -; j_call: TRBJ2-3; d_call: -; cdr3_nt: TGCGCCAGCAGTGACCGGGGTTGGTACGGCACAGATACGCAGTATTTT; cdr3_aa: CASSDRGWYGTDTQYF
v_call: TRBV29-1; clone_size: -; j_call: TRBJ2-7; d_call: -; cdr3_nt: TGCAGCGTTGGCCACCCTGACGGGGTCTACGAGCAGTACTTC; cdr3_aa: CSVGHPDGVYEQYF
v_call: TRBV4-2; clone_size: once; j_call: TRBJ2-5; d_call: TRBD1; cdr3_nt: TGTGCCAGCAGCCAACGGACAGGGAGAGAGACCCAGTACTTC; cdr3_aa: CASSQRTGRETQYF
v_call: TRBV27; clone_size: -; j_call: TRBJ2-7; d_call: TRBD2; cdr3_nt: TGTGCCAGCAGTGTATGGGGGACTAGCGAAACTTACGAGCAGTACTTC; cdr3_aa: CASSVWGTSETYEQYF
v_call: TRBV25-1; clone_size: -; j_call: TRBJ2-7; d_call: TRBD1; cdr3_nt: TGTGCCAGCAGGCCTCCCGGGACAGGGGGAAACTACGAGCAGTACTTC; cdr3_aa: CASRPPGTGGNYEQYF
v_call: TRBV7-2; clone_size: -; j_call: TRBJ2-7; d_call: TRBD1; cdr3_nt: TGTGCCAGCAGCACGGGACAGGGAGCCCCCTACGAGCAGTACTTC; cdr3_aa: CASSTGQGAPYEQYF
v_call: TRBV28; clone_size: -; j_call: TRBJ2-7; d_call: -; cdr3_nt: TGTGCCAGCAGTCCGACGGAGGACGAGCAGTACTTC; cdr3_aa: CASSPTEDEQYF
v_call: TRBV9; clone_size: -; j_call: TRBJ2-2; d_call: -; cdr3_nt: TGTGCCAGCAGCGTAGTCGGGAGTGGCACCGGGGAGCTGTTTTTT; cdr3_aa: CASSVVGSGTGELFF